The 18 T cell receptor beta chains below were found in one sample sequenced in a study of cytomegalovirus exposure and HLA in healthy donors. This PCR relied on a set of 60 Vbeta primers and 13 Jbeta primers. Assay used: immunoSEQ multiplex PCR; TCRdb lists only in-frame clones, some missing. The sample lists around 300,000 clones; 84% were seen once. Sequencing was carried out using PBMCs. Receptor source: a woman aged 35 to 49 in good health and CMV-seropositive.

The sample holds a few counts of this clone. V gene TRBV4-3 combines with J gene TRBJ1-2; 8 bases fit TRBD1. Germline values: CDR1 LGHNA, CDR2 YSLEER. The CDR3 is made up of 16 amino acids. After removal of 0 bases from V and 4 bases from J, the junction contained 7 bases not matched to a gene. CDR3 sequence reads: CASSQEAGGVGYGYTF. The CDR3 DNA follows: TGCGCCAGCAGCCAAGAGGCAGGGGGCGTGGGCTATGGCTACACCTTC.

As DNA, the CDR3 is TGTGCCAGCAGCCCCGGACTAGCGGCTTACGAGGCGTACAATGAGCAGTTCTTC. Amino acid sequence: CASSPGLAAYEAYNEQFF. The V call is TRBV27, the J call TRBJ2-1; TRBD2 matches at 10 bases. J was trimmed by 4 bases and V by 6 bases; bases with no gene match: 15. The CDR3 is 18 residues long. The V gene's germline CDR1 is MNHEY and CDR2 SMNVEV (reference sequence).

The chain links TRBV6-5 to TRBJ1-2; the match to TRBD1 covers 10 bases. The junction had 7 bases not matched to a gene; V was cut back by 6 bases and J by 6 bases. The CDR3 is 14 residues long. Germline CDR1 reads MNHEY; CDR2 reads SVGAGI. CDR3 nucleotide sequence: TGTGCCAGCAGCTCCGGGACAGGGGTTAATGGCTACACCTTC. This translates into CASSSGTGVNGYTF.

The chain employs TRBV7-8 and TRBJ2-7, with 7 bases aligning to TRBD1. V dropped 2 bases and J dropped 2; count of bases not matched to a gene: 9. Germline V gene data show CDR1 as SGHVS and CDR2 as FQNEAQ. CDR3 length: 16 residues. The CDR3 nucleotides are TGTGCCAGCAGCTTATCCGGGACAGAAGTTCCCTACGAGCAGTACTTC. Its translation is CASSLSGTEVPYEQYF.

The gene calls are TRBV7-2 and TRBJ2-3, with TRBD2 matching over 11 bases. Germline V CDR1 and CDR2: SGHTA, FQGNSA. This CDR3 has 15 amino acids. The V gene end was trimmed by 2 bases and the J gene end by 5 bases; junction bases not matched to a gene: 3. The CDR3 reads CASSLTSGSQDTQYF. The CDR3 DNA reads TGTGCCAGCAGCTTAACTAGCGGGAGTCAAGATACGCAGTATTTT.

V gene TRBV11-2 combines with J gene TRBJ2-1; 11 bases are a match to TRBD2. Per germline, CDR1 SGHAT and CDR2 FQNNGV. The trim removed 1 base at V and 7 bases at J, leaving 9 bases unmatched. The CDR3 has 17 amino acids. As DNA, the CDR3 is TGTGCCAGCAGCTTAGGGTTGCTAGCGGGAGGAGGAAATGAGCAGTTCTTC. Residues: CASSLGLLAGGGNEQFF.

V is TRBV7-8 and J is TRBJ2-1, with a weak D call TRBD1 (6 bases). Germline assignment: CDR1 SGHVS and CDR2 FQNEAQ. The V gene lost 5 bases and the J gene lost 5 bases, with 19 bases spanning the gap. The CDR3 is 16 residues long. CDR3 DNA: TGTGCCAGCAGCCCATACAGGGTAGGGTTCGACAATGAGCAGTTCTTC. Translated: CASSPYRVGFDNEQFF.

This clone was detected only a few times. The chain employs TRBV11-2 and TRBJ2-3, with 7 bases identical to TRBD2. Looked up from germline, CDR1 is SGHAT and CDR2 is FQNNGV. The CDR3 consists of 15 residues. After removal of 5 bases from V and 1 base from J, the junction contained 6 bases not matched to a gene. This chain's CDR3 is CASSRSGTGTDTQYF. CDR3 DNA sequence: TGTGCCAGCAGCCGAAGCGGGACTGGCACAGATACGCAGTATTTT. The complete variable domain, with remaining parts taken from reference TRBV11-2 and TRBJ2-3, reads EAGVAQSPRYKIIEKRQSVAFWCNPISGHATLYWYQQILGQGPKLLIQFQNNGVVDDSQLPKDRFSAERLKGVDSTLKIQPAKLEDSAVYLCASSRSGTGTDTQYFGPGTRLTVL.

The chain joins TRBV29-1 to TRBJ2-5; the D gene is possibly TRBD1 (6 bases). V was pared by 7 bases and J by 5 bases, with 11 bases between. This CDR3 is built from 11 residues. Germline-derived CDR1 and CDR2 are SQVTM and ANQGSEA. The CDR3 loop reads CSAAQGETQYF. CDR3 in DNA: TGCAGCGCCGCCCAGGGGGAGACCCAGTACTTC.

J is TRBJ2-1 and V is TRBV27, with D tentatively TRBD1 (6 bases). V dropped 3 bases and J dropped 8 bases, with 11 bases sitting between them. This CDR3 is 13 amino acids long. Per germline, CDR1 MNHEY and CDR2 SMNVEV (reference sequence). CDR3 residues: CASSLQGFDEQFF. The CDR3 DNA is TGTGCCAGCAGTTTGCAGGGGTTCGATGAGCAGTTCTTC.

This chain connects TRBV9 to TRBJ1-2; no clear D gene. CDR3 size: 15 residues. In germline, CDR1 is SGDLS, CDR2 YYNGEE. Trimming cost V 0 bases and J 3 bases, with 12 bases left between them. CDR3 protein: CASSVDPGEDYGYTF. The DNA for the CDR3 is TGTGCCAGCAGCGTAGACCCCGGGGAGGACTATGGCTACACCTTC. The whole variable domain, remainder taken from reference TRBV9 and TRBJ1-2, is DSGVTQTPKHLITATGQRVTLRCSPRSGDLSVYWYQQSLDQGLQFLIQYYNGEERAKGNILERFSAQQFPDLHSELNLSSLELGDSALYFCASSVDPGEDYGYTFGSGTRLTVV.

This clone was seen just once. This chain links TRBV30 with TRBJ2-3; a possible D gene is TRBD2 (6 bases). CDR1 and CDR2 from the germline V gene are GTSNPN and SVGIG (reference sequence). The V and J ends lost 0 bases and 2 bases respectively, with 12 bases between them. The CDR3 has 15 amino acids. Here the CDR3 reads CAWSVTRGVTDTQYF. The CDR3 nucleotides read TGTGCCTGGAGTGTCACGCGGGGAGTCACAGATACGCAGTATTTT.

This clone was seen just once. This chain links TRBV18 with TRBJ2-2, with a weak D call TRBD1 (5 bases). This CDR3 is 17 amino acids long. With 2 bases removed from V and 4 bases from J, the gap between germline ends came to 17 bases. Germline CDR1 KGHSH, CDR2 LQKENI. CDR3 loop: CASSPSMQTQGTGELFF. The CDR3 nucleotides are TGTGCCAGCTCACCAAGCATGCAGACCCAGGGCACCGGGGAGCTGTTTTTT.

This clone was counted once. The J gene is TRBJ1-5, the V gene TRBV7-2, with a weak D call TRBD1 (6 bases). This CDR3 has 13 amino acids. Germline V gene lookup returns CDR1 SGHTA and CDR2 FQGNSA. Trimming cost V 1 base and J 10 bases, with 11 bases left between them. The CDR3 DNA sequence: TGTGCCAGCAGCTTAGACAGGGTAGGCCCCCAGCATTTT. Translating gives CASSLDRVGPQHF.

This chain links TRBV7-9 with TRBJ2-3, with D possibly being TRBD1 (6 bases). This CDR3 has 15 residues. Germline assignment: CDR1 SEHNR and CDR2 FQNEAQ (reference sequence). V lost 0 bases to trimming and J lost 0 bases, with 7 bases between them. The CDR3, as DNA: TGTGCCAGCAGCTTAGCGGGGGCCAGCACAGATACGCAGTATTTT. Translation gives CASSLAGASTDTQYF.

This clone appeared a few times. The chain uses TRBV29-1 and TRBJ1-5; D possibly corresponds to TRBD1 (6 bases). Germline CDR1 and CDR2: SQVTM and ANQGSEA. This CDR3 contains 14 residues. V gave up 6 bases and J gave up 0 bases, with 12 bases separating them. CDR3 sequence (DNA): TGCAGCGTCGTACAGGGCAATAGCAATCAGCCCCAGCATTTT. Encoded protein: CSVVQGNSNQPQHF.

V is TRBV5-5 and J is TRBJ1-3, with no clear D. Germline V lookup: CDR1 SGHKS, CDR2 YYEKEE (reference sequence). This CDR3 region has 16 residues. With 0 bases removed from V and 0 bases from J, the gap between germline ends came to 10 bases. Here the CDR3 DNA reads TGTGCCAGCAGCTTGGCGATTCCTATCTCTGGAAACACCATATATTTT. Protein sequence: CASSLAIPISGNTIYF.

This clone was recorded only once. The chain recombines TRBV30 with TRBJ1-4, with D uncertain. The CDR3 covers 15 residues. With 1 base removed from V and 4 bases from J, the gap between germline ends came to 13 bases. Germline loops: CDR1 GTSNPN, CDR2 SVGIG (reference sequence). This chain's CDR3 is CAWSGRNSINEKLFF. In DNA, the CDR3 is TGTGCCTGGAGTGGTAGGAACAGCATTAATGAAAAACTGTTTTTT.